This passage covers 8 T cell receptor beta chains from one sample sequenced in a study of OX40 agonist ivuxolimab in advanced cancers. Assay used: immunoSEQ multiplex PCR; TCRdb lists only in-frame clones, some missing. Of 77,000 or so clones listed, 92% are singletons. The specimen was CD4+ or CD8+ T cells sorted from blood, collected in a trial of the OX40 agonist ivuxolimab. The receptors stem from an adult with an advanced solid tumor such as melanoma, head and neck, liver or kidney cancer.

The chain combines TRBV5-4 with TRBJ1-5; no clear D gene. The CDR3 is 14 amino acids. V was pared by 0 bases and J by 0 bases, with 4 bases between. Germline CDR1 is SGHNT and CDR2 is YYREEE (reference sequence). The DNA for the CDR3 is TGTGCCAGCAGCTTGGGGGGTAGCAATCAGCCCCAGCATTTT. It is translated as CASSLGGSNQPQHF.

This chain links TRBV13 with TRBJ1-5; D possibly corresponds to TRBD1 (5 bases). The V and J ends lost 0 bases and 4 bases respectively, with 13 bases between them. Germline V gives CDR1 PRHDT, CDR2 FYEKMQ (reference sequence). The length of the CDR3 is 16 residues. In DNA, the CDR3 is TGTGCCAGCAGCTTAGGCCCGGGGCTGGGGAATCAGCCCCAGCATTTT. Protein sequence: CASSLGPGLGNQPQHF.

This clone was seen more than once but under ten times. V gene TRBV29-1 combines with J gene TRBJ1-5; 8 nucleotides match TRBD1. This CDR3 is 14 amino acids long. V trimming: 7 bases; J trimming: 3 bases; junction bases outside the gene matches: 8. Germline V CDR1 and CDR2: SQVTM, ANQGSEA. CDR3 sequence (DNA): TGCAGCGCTGGACAGGGAGGTATCAATCAGCCCCAGCATTTT. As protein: CSAGQGGINQPQHF.

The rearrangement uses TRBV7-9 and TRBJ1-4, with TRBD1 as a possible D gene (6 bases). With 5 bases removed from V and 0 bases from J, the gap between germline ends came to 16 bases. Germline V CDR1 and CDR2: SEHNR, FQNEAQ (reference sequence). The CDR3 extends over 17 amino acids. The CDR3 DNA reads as TGTGCCAGCAGCACTAGACAGGAGCTTGCAACTAATGAAAAACTGTTTTTT. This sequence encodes CASSTRQELATNEKLFF.

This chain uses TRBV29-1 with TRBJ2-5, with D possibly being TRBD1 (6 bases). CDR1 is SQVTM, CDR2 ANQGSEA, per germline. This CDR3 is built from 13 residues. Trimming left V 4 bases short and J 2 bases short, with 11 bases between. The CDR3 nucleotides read TGCAGCGTTGGTTTAGGACAGCAAGAGACCCAGTACTTC. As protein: CSVGLGQQETQYF.

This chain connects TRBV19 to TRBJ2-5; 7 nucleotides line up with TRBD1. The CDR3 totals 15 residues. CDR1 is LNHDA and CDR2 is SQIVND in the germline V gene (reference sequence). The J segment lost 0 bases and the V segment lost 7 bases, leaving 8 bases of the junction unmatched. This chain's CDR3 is CASTRDRENQETQYF. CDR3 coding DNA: TGTGCCAGTACACGAGACAGGGAGAACCAAGAGACCCAGTACTTC.

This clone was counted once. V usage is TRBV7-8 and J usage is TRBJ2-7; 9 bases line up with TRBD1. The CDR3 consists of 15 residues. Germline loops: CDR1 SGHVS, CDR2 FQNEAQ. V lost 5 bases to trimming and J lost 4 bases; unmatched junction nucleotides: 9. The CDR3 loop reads CASSAPGQGWYEQYF. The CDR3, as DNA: TGTGCCAGCAGCGCTCCGGGACAGGGTTGGTACGAGCAGTACTTC.

DNA of the CDR3: TGTGCCAGCAGCCCAGGACTAGCGGGTGGGGAGACCCAGTACTTC. Its translation is CASSPGLAGGETQYF. The genes are TRBV11-2 and TRBJ2-5, with 11 bases aligning to TRBD2. J was trimmed by 5 bases and V by 5 bases; bases with no gene match: 7. This CDR3 is 15 amino acids long. CDR1 and CDR2 (germline): SGHAT, FQNNGV. Together with reference TRBV11-2 and TRBJ2-5, the CDR3 gives the full variable domain: EAGVAQSPRYKIIEKRQSVAFWCNPISGHATLYWYQQILGQGPKLLIQFQNNGVVDDSQLPKDRFSAERLKGVDSTLKIQPAKLEDSAVYLCASSPGLAGGETQYFGPGTRLLVL.